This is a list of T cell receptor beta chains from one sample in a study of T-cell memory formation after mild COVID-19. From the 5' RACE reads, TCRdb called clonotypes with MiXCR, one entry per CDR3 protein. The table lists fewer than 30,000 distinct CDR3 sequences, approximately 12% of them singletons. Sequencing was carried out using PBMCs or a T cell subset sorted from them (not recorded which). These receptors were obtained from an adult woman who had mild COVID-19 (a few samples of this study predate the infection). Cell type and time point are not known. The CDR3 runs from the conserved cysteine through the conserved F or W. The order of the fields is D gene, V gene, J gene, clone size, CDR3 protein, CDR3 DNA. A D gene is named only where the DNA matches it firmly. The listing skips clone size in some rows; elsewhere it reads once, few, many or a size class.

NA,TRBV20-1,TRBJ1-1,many,CSANQMNTEAFF,TGCAGTGCCAATCAGATGAACACTGAAGCTTTCTTT
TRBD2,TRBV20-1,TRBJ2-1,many,CSARDWLAGVGEQFF,TGCAGTGCTAGAGATTGGCTAGCGGGAGTGGGTGAGCAGTTCTTC
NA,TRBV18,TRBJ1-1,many,CASSPRAGMNTEAFF,TGTGCCAGCTCACCACGGGCAGGGATGAACACTGAAGCTTTCTTT
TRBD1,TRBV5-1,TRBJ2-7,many,CASSLTGTGGVYEQYF,TGCGCCAGCAGCTTAACCGGGACAGGGGGCGTTTACGAGCAGTACTTC
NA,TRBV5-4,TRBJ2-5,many,CASSLEPGAEETKETQYF,TGTGCCAGCAGCTTGGAACCTGGGGCGGAAGAGACCAAAGAGACCCAGTACTTC
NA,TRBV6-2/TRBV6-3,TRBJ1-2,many,CASSAYVLGSYGYTF,TGTGCCAGCAGTGCCTACGTCCTTGGGAGCTATGGCTACACCTTC
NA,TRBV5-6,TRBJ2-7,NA,CASSFSNEQYF,TGTGCCAGCAGCTTTTCCAACGAGCAGTACTTC
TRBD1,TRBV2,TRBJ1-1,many,CASSAVTGSRVFEAFF,TGTGCCAGCAGTGCGGTGACAGGGTCGAGAGTGTTTGAAGCTTTCTTT
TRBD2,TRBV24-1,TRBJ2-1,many,CATSDFTGTSGVSYNEQFF,TGTGCCACCAGTGACTTTACAGGGACTAGCGGGGTCTCCTACAATGAGCAGTTCTTC
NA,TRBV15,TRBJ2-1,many,CATSRGFSGSYNEQFF,TGTGCCACCAGCAGAGGGTTTAGCGGCTCCTACAATGAGCAGTTCTTC
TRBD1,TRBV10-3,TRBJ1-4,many,CAIRAGGATNEKLFF,TGTGCCATCAGAGCAGGGGGGGCAACTAATGAAAAACTGTTTTTT
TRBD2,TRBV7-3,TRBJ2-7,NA,CASSLRRGGPYEQYF,TGTGCCAGCAGCTTAAGGCGGGGGGGACCCTACGAGCAGTACTTC
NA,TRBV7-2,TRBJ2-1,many,CASSSGYNEQFF,TGTGCCAGCAGTTCCGGCTACAATGAGCAGTTCTTC
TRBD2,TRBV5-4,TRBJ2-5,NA,CASSHGLAYFQQETQYF,TGTGCCAGCAGCCACGGACTAGCCTATTTCCAACAAGAGACCCAGTACTTC
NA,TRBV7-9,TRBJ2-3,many,CASSFPSGTDTQYF,TGTGCCAGCAGCTTTCCTAGCGGCACAGATACGCAGTATTTT
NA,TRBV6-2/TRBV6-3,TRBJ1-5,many,CASSPGGPLKPQHF,TGTGCCAGCAGCCCTGGGGGGCCCCTAAAGCCCCAGCATTTT
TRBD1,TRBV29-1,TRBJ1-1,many,CSAGTGGIGAFF,TGCAGCGCCGGGACAGGGGGCATTGGGGCTTTCTTT
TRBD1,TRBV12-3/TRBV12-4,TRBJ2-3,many,CASRYRQGLSTDTQYF,TGTGCCAGCAGATATAGACAGGGTCTGAGCACAGATACGCAGTATTTT
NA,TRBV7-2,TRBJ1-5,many,CASSLTTAQPQHF,TGTGCCAGCAGTTTGACGACAGCTCAGCCCCAGCATTTT
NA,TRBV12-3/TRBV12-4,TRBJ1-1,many,CASSPQGGGRAFF,TGTGCCAGCAGTCCTCAAGGGGGGGGACGTGCTTTCTTT
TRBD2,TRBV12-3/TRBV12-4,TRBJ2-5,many,CASSGLAKTQYF,TGTGCCAGCAGCGGACTAGCGAAGACCCAGTACTTC
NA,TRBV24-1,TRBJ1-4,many,CATSDGRDGEKLFF,TGTGCCACCAGTGATGGCAGGGATGGAGAAAAACTGTTTTTT
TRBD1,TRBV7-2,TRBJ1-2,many,CASSPGQGSLSGYTF,TGTGCCAGCAGTCCGGGACAGGGCTCCCTTAGTGGCTACACCTTC
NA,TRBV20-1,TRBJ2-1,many,CSALRMGGNEQFF,TGCAGTGCTCTTAGGATGGGCGGCAATGAGCAGTTCTTC
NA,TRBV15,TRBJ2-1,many,CATSKAAHNEQFF,TGTGCCACCAGCAAGGCAGCCCACAATGAGCAGTTCTTC
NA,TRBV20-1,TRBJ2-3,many,CSAPTIATRTDTQYF,TGCAGTGCTCCAACGATAGCGACCCGCACAGATACGCAGTATTTT
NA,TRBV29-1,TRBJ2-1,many,CSVGGRRGPNEQFF,TGCAGCGTTGGGGGGCGCAGGGGCCCCAATGAGCAGTTCTTC
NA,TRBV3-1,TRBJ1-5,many,CASSQGGNQPQHF,TGTGCCAGCAGCCAAGGGGGGAATCAGCCCCAGCATTTT
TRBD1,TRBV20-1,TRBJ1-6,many,CSARDQETGDNSPLHF,TGCAGTGCTAGAGATCAGGAGACAGGGGATAATTCACCCCTCCACTTT
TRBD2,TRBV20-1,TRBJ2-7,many,CSANRLAGGLDEQYF,TGCAGTGCTAACCGACTAGCGGGGGGGCTGGACGAGCAGTACTTC
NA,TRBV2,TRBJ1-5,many,CASSEGAGTSNQPQHF,TGTGCCAGCAGTGAAGGGGCAGGGACTAGCAATCAGCCCCAGCATTTT
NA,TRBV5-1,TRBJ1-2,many,CASSLDTNYGYTF,TGCGCCAGCAGCTTGGACACTAACTATGGCTACACCTTC
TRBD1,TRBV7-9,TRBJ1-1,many,CASSRDRANTEAFF,TGTGCCAGCAGCCGGGACAGAGCGAACACTGAAGCTTTCTTT
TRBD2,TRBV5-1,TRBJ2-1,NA,CASRPTSGLSYNEQFF,TGCGCCAGCAGACCTACTAGCGGCTTGTCCTACAATGAGCAGTTCTTC
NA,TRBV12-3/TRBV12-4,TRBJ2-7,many,CASSPHRKSYEQYF,TGTGCCAGCAGTCCACACAGGAAGTCCTACGAGCAGTACTTC
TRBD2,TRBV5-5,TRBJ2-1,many,CASSLEGLAGGYNEQFF,TGTGCCAGCAGCCTGGAGGGACTAGCGGGGGGCTACAATGAGCAGTTCTTC
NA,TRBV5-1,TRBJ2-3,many,CASSRDGTDTQYF,TGCGCCAGCAGCAGAGATGGGACAGATACGCAGTATTTT
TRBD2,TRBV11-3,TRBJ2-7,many,CASSLGLGYEQYF,TGTGCCAGCAGCCTCGGACTAGGTTACGAGCAGTACTTC
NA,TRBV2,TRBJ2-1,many,CASSDWQLYNEQFF,TGTGCCAGCAGTGACTGGCAGCTTTACAATGAGCAGTTCTTC
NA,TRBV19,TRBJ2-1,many,CASRKDRSSYNEQFF,TGTGCCAGTAGGAAAGACAGAAGCTCCTACAATGAGCAGTTCTTC
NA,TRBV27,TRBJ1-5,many,CASSPGGAYNQPQHF,TGTGCCAGCAGTCCCGGGGGGGCATACAATCAGCCCCAGCATTTT
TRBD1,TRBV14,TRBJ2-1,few,CASSQEVARGNEQFF,TGTGCCAGCAGCCAAGAAGTCGCCAGGGGGAATGAGCAGTTCTTC
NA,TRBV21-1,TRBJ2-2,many,CASRRDSRAEPGELFF,TGTGCCAGCAGGAGAGACAGCCGGGCAGAGCCCGGGGAGCTGTTTTTT
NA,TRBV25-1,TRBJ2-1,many,CASSDDKKQFF,TGTGCCAGCTCAGACGACAAGAAGCAGTTCTTC
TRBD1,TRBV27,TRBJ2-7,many,CASSPSSGTVYEQYF,TGTGCCAGCAGTCCTTCGTCTGGGACAGTTTACGAGCAGTACTTC
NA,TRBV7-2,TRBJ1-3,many,CASSSSGGAGNTIYF,TGTGCCAGCAGCTCGTCGGGGGGGGCTGGAAACACCATATATTTT
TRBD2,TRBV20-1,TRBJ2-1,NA,CSAISRGGTYNEQFF,TGCAGTGCTATCTCCCGGGGGGGGACCTACAATGAGCAGTTCTTC
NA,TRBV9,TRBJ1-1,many,CASSGDGWNTEAFF,TGTGCCAGCAGCGGGGACGGATGGAACACTGAAGCTTTCTTT
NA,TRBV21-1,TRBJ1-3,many,CASSKGGRISGNTIYF,TGTGCCAGCAGCAAAGGGGGACGGATCTCTGGAAACACCATATATTTT
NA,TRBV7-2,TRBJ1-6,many,CASSSAVWNSPLHF,TGTGCCAGCAGCTCGGCCGTTTGGAATTCACCCCTCCACTTT